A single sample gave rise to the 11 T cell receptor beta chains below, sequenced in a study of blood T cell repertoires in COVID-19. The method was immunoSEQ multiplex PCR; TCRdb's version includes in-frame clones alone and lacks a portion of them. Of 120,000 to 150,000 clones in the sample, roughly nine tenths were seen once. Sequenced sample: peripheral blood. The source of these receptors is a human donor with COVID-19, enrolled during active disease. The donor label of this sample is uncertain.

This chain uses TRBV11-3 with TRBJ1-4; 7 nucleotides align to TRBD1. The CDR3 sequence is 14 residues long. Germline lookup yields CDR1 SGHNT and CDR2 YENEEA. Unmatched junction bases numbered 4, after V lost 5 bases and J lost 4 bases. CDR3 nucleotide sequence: TGTGCCAGCAGCCTAGCAGGGGGTAATGAAAAACTGTTTTTT. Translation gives CASSLAGGNEKLFF.

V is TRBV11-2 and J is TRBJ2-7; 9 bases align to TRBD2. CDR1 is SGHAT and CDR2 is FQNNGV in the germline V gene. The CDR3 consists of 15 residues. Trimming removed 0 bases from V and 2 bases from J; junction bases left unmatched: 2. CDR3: CASSLEREGPYEQYF. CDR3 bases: TGTGCCAGCAGCTTAGAGCGGGAGGGACCCTACGAGCAGTACTTC.

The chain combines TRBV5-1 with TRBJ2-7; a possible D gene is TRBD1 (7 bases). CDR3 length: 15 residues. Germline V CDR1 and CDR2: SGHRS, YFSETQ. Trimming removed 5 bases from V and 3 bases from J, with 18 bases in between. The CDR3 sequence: CASRDGGGAGYEQYF. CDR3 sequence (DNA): TGCGCCAGCAGGGACGGAGGGGGCGCAGGCTACGAGCAGTACTTC.

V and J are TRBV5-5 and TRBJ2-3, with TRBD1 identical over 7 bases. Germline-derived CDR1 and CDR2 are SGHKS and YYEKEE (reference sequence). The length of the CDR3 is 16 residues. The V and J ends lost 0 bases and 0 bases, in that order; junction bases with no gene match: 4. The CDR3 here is CASSLGTGESTDTQYF. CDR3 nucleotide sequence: TGTGCCAGCAGCTTGGGTACAGGGGAAAGCACAGATACGCAGTATTTT.

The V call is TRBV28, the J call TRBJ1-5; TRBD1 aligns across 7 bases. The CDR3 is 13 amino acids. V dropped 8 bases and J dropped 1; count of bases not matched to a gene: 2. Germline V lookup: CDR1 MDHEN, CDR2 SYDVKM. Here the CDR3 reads CASGGQSNQPQHF. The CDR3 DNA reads TGTGCCAGCGGGGGACAGAGCAATCAGCCCCAGCATTTT.

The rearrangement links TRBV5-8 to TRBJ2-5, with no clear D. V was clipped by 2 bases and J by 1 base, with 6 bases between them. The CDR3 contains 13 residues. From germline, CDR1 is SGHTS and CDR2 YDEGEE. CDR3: CASSFTFQETQYF. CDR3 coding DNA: TGTGCCAGCAGCTTTACTTTCCAAGAGACCCAGTACTTC. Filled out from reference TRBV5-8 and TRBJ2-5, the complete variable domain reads EAGVTQSPTHLIKTRGQQATLRCSPISGHTSVYWYQQALGLGLQFLLWYDEGEERNRGNFPPRFSGRQFPNYSSELNVNALELEDSALYLCASSFTFQETQYFGPGTRLLVL.

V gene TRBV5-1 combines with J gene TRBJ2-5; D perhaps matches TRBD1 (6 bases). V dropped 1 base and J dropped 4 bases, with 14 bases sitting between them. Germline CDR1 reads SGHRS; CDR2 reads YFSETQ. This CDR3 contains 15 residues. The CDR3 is CASSLTGINGETQYF. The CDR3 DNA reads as TGCGCCAGCAGCTTGACAGGGATTAATGGAGAGACCCAGTACTTC. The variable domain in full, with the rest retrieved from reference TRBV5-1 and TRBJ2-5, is KAGVTQTPRYLIKTRGQQVTLSCSPISGHRSVSWYQQTPGQGLQFLFEYFSETQRNKGNFPGRFSGRQFSNSRSEMNVSTLELGDSALYLCASSLTGINGETQYFGPGTRLLVL.

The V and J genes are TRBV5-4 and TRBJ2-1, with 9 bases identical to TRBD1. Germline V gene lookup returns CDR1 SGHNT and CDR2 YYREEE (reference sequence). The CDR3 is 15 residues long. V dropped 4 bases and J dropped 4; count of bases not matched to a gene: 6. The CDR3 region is CASSLGTGSYNEQFF. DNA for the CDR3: TGTGCCAGCAGCCTAGGGACAGGGTCATACAATGAGCAGTTCTTC.

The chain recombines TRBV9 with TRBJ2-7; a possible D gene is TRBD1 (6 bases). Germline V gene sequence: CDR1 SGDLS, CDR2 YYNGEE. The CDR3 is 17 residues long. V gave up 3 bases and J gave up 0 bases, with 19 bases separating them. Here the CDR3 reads CASSATSGTSRSYEQYF. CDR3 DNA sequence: TGTGCCAGCAGCGCAACTTCCGGGACATCCCGCTCCTACGAGCAGTACTTC.

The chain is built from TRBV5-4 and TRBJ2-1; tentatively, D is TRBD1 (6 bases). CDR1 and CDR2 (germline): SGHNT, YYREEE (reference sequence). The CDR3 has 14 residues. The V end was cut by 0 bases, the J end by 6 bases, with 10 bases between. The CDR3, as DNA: TGTGCCAGCAGCTTGGACAGGGTCGGCAATGAGCAGTTCTTC. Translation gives CASSLDRVGNEQFF.

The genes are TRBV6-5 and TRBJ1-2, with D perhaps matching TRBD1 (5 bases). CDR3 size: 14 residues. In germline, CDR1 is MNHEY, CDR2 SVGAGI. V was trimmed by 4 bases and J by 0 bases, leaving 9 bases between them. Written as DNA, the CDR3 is TGTGCCAGCAGTTTAGACAGCCCTAACTATGGCTACACCTTC. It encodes CASSLDSPNYGYTF.